What follows is one T cell receptor (beta chain) and its context. The same CDR3 arises from other DNA sequences in this sample as well. Under the authors' procedure: ImmunoSEQ only sent back junction sequences with no quality scores, so filtering was done differently. The assay was immunoSEQ multiplex PCR, and TCRdb's table has in-frame clones only and misses some. The V and J calls and clone size were taken over from that table, and D and trimming were inferred from the DNA. This table holds about 1 million clones, roughly 80% found once. This sample is drawn from a study of shared clonotypes between healthy human individuals. Study details: Samples came from a couple of female and a few male donors aged 18 to 49.

This TCR came from a man between 18 and 35 years old in good health. The specimen was memory CD4+ T cells sorted from blood. Subset in this sample: CD45RA-negative fraction.

The CDR3 here is CASSDRVHGYTF. The CDR3 DNA reads as TGTGCCAGCAGCGACAGGGTCCATGGCTACACCTTC. The V call is TRBV6-5, the J call TRBJ1-2; 7 nucleotides match TRBD1. CDR3 length: 12 amino acids. Germline-derived CDR1 and CDR2 are MNHEY and SVGAGI. The trim removed 6 bases at V and 6 bases at J, leaving 4 bases unmatched.